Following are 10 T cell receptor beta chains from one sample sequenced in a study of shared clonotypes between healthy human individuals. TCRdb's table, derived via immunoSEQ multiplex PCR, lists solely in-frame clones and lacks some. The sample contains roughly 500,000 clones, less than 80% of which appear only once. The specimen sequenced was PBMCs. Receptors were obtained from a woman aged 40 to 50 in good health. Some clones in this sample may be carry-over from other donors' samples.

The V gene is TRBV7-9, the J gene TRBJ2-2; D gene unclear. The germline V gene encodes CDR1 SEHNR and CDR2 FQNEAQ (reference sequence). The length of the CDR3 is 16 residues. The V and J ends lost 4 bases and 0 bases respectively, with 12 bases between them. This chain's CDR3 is CASSSVLNANTGELFF. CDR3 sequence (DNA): TGTGCCAGCAGCTCCGTACTGAATGCGAACACCGGGGAGCTGTTTTTT.

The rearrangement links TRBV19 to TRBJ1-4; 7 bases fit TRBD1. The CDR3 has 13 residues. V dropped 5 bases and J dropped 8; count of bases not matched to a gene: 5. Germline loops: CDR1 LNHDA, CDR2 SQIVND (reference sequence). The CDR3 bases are TGTGCCAGTAGTGTGACAGGGAACGAAAAACTGTTTTTT. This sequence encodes CASSVTGNEKLFF.

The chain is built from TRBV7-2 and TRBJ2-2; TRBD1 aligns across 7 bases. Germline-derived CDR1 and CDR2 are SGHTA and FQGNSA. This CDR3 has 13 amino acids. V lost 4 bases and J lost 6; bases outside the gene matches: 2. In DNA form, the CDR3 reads TGTGCCAGCAGCTCCGACAGGGCCGGGGAGCTGTTTTTT. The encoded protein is CASSSDRAGELFF.

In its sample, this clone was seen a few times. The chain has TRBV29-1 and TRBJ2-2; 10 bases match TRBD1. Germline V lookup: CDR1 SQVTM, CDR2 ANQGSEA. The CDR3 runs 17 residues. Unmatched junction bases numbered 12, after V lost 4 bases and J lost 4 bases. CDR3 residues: CSVVRTGGGVGTGELFF. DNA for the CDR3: TGCAGCGTTGTTCGGACAGGGGGTGGGGTTGGCACCGGGGAGCTGTTTTTT.

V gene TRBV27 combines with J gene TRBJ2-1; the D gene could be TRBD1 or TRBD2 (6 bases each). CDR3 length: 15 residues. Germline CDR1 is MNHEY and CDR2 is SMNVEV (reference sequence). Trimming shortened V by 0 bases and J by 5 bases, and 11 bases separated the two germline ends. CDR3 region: CASSLSWGAHNEQFF. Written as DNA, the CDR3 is TGTGCCAGCAGTTTATCTTGGGGGGCACACAATGAGCAGTTCTTC.

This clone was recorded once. The CDR3 nucleotides read TGCAGCGCACTCCAGAGATCGAACACTGAAGCTTTCTTT. Protein sequence: CSALQRSNTEAFF. This chain connects TRBV29-1 to TRBJ1-1, with no clear D. Germline lookup yields CDR1 SQVTM and CDR2 ANQGSEA. This CDR3 region has 13 residues. V was pared by 7 bases and J by 1 base, with 13 bases between. Filled out from reference TRBV29-1 and TRBJ1-1, the complete variable domain reads SAVISQKPSRDICQRGTSLTIQCQVDSQVTMMFWYRQQPGQSLTLIATANQGSEATYESGFVIDKFPISRPNLTFSTLTVSNMSPEDSSIYLCSALQRSNTEAFFGQGTRLTVV.

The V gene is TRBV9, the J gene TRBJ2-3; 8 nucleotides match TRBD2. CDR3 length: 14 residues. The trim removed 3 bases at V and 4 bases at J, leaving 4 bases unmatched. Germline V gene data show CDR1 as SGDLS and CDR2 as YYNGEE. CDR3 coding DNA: TGTGCCAGCAGCGGAAAGACTAGCGCAGATACGCAGTATTTT. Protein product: CASSGKTSADTQYF.

The CDR3: CASSVLPGQGSDEQFF. CDR3 DNA: TGTGCCAGCAGCGTCCTTCCGGGACAGGGGAGCGATGAGCAGTTCTTC. The chain recombines TRBV9 with TRBJ2-1; 10 nucleotides match TRBD1. Germline trimming cut 2 bases from V and 8 bases from J; bases unmatched to any gene: 10. CDR3 length equals 16 residues. Germline V CDR1 and CDR2: SGDLS, YYNGEE.

CDR3 region: CASSPNSRGEKLFF. The CDR3 DNA is TGCGCCAGCAGCCCTAATTCAAGAGGGGAAAAACTGTTTTTT. The chain is built from TRBV10-2 and TRBJ1-4; D remains unclear. V was pared by 6 bases and J by 8 bases, with 16 bases between. Germline assignment: CDR1 WSHSY and CDR2 SAAADI. CDR3 size: 14 residues.

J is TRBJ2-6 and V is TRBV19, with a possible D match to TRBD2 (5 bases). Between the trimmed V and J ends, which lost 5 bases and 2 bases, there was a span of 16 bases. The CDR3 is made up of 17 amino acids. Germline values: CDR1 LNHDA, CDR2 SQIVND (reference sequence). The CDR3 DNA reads TGTGCCAGTAGTGCTCCGGGAAGGATCGCTGGGGCCAACGTCCTGACTTTC. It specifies CASSAPGRIAGANVLTF. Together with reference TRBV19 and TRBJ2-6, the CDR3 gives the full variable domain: DGGITQSPKYLFRKEGQNVTLSCEQNLNHDAMYWYRQDPGQGLRLIYYSQIVNDFQKGDIAEGYSVSREKKESFPLTVTSAQKNPTAFYLCASSAPGRIAGANVLTFGAGSRLTVL.